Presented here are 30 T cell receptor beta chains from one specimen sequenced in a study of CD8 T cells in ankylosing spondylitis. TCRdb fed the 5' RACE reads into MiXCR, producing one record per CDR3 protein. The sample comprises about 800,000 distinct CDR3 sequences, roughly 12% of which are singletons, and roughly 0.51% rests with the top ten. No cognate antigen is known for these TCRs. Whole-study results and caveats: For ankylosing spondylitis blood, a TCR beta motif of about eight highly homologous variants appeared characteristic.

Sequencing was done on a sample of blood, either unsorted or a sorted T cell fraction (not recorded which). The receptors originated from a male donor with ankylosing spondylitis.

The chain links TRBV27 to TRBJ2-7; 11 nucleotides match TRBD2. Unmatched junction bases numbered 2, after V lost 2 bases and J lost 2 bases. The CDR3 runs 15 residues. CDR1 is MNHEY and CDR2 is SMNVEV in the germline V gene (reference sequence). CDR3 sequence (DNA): TGTGCCAGCAGTTTAGGGACTAGCGGTGCCTACGAGCAGTACTTC. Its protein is CASSLGTSGAYEQYF.

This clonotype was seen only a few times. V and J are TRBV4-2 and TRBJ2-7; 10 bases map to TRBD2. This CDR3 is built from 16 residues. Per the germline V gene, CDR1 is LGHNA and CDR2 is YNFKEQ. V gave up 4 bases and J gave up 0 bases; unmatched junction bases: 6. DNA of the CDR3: TGTGCCAGCAGCCCTAGCGGGGGATCAAGCTCCTACGAGCAGTACTTC. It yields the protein CASSPSGGSSSYEQYF.

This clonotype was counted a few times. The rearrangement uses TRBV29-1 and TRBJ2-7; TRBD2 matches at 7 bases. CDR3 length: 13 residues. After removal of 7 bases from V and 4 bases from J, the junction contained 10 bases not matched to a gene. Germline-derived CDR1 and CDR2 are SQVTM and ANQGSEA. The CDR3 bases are TGCAGCGCCATGGGTGGGGGGGGATACGAGCAGTACTTC. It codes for CSAMGGGGYEQYF.

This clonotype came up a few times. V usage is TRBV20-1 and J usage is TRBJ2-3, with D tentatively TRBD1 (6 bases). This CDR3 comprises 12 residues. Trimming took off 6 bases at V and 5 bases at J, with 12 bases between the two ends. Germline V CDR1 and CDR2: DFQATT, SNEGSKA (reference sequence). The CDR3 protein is CSALRGGDTQYF. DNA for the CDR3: TGCAGTGCATTGAGAGGGGGAGATACGCAGTATTTT.

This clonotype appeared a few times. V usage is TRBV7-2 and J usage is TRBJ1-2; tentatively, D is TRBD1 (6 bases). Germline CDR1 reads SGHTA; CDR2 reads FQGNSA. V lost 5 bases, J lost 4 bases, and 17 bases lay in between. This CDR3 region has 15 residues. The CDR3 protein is CASSLHPSRGYGYTF. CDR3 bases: TGTGCCAGCAGCCTACACCCGAGCAGGGGCTATGGCTACACCTTC.

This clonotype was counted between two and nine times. The CDR3 DNA sequence: TGTGCCAGCAGCTCGACTAGCGGAGGGTTGGGTGAGCAGTATTTT. Protein product: CASSSTSGGLGEQYF. The chain links TRBV12-3 or TRBV12-4 to TRBJ2-3, with 9 bases aligning to TRBD2. V trimming: 6 bases; J trimming: 11 bases; junction bases outside the gene matches: 15. This CDR3 has 15 amino acids.

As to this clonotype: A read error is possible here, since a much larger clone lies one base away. The CDR3 loop is CASSLVSNYEQYF. The CDR3, as DNA: TGCGCCAGCAGCTTGGTATCGAACTACGAGCAGTACTTC. V is TRBV5-1 and J is TRBJ2-7; D is unclear. Germline lookup yields CDR1 SGHRS and CDR2 YFSETQ. V lost 0 bases to trimming and J lost 3 bases, with 7 bases between them. CDR3 length equals 13 residues.

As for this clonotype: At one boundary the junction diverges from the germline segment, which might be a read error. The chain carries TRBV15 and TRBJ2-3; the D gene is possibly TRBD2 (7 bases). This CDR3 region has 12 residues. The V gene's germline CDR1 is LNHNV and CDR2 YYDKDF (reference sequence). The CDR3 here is CATSNVRGSGDF. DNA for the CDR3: TGTGCCACCAGCAACGTGCGGGGGTCAGGGGATTTT.

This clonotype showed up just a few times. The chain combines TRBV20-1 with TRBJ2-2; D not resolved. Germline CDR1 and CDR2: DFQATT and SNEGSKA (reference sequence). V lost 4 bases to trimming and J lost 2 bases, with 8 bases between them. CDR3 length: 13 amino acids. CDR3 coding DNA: TGCAGTGCTACCTTTACTAACACCGGGGAGCTGTTTTTT. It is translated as CSATFTNTGELFF.

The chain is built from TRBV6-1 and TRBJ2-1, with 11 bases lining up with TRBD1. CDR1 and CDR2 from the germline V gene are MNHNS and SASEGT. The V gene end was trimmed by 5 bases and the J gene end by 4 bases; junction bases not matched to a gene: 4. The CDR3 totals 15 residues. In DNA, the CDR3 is TGTGCCAGCAGTCCGGACAGGGGGCTATACAATGAGCAGTTCTTC. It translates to CASSPDRGLYNEQFF.

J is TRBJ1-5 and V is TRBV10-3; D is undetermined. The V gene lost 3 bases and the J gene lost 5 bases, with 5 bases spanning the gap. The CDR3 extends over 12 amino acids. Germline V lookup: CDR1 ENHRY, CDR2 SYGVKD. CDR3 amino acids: CAISEGDQPQHF. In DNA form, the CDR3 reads TGTGCCATCAGTGAAGGCGATCAGCCCCAGCATTTT.

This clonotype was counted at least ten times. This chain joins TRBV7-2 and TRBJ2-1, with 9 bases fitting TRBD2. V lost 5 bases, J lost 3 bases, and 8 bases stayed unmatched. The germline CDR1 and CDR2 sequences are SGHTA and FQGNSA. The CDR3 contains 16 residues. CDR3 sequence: CASSITSGQRYNEQFF. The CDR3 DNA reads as TGTGCCAGCAGCATAACTAGCGGGCAACGCTACAATGAGCAGTTCTTC.

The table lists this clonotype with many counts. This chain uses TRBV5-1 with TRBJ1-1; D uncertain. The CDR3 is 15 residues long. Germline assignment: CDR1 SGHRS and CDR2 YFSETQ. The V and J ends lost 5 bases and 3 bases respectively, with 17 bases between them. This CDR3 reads CASRNMMTIDTEAFF. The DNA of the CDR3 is TGCGCCAGCAGAAATATGATGACGATCGACACTGAAGCTTTCTTT.

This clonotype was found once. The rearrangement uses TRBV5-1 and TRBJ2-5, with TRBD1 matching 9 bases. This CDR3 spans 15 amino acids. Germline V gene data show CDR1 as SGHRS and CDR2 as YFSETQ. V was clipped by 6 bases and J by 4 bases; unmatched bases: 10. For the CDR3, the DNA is TGCGCCAGCACCTCCCCTACAGGGGGCGGAGAGACCCAGTACTTC. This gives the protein CASTSPTGGGETQYF. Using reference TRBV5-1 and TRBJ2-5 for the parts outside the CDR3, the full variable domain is KAGVTQTPRYLIKTRGQQVTLSCSPISGHRSVSWYQQTPGQGLQFLFEYFSETQRNKGNFPGRFSGRQFSNSRSEMNVSTLELGDSALYLCASTSPTGGGETQYFGPGTRLLVL.

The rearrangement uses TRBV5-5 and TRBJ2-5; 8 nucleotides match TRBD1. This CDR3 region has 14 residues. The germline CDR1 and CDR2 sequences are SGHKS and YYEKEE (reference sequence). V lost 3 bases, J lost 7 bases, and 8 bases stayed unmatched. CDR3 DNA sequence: TGTGCCAGCAGCTCGACAGGGGCCGCTGGGACCCAGTACTTC. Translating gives CASSSTGAAGTQYF.

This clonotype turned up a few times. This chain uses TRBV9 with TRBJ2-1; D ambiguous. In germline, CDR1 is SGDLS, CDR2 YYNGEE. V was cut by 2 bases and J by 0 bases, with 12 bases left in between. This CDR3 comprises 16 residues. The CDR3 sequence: CASSVHLSGSYNEQFF. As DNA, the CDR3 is TGTGCCAGCAGCGTCCACCTTTCGGGCTCCTACAATGAGCAGTTCTTC.

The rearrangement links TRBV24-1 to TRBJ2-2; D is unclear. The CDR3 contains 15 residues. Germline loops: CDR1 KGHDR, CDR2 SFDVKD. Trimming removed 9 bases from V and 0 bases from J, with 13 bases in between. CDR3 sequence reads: CATEQQGSNTGELFF. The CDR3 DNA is TGTGCCACCGAACAACAAGGGTCGAACACCGGGGAGCTGTTTTTT.

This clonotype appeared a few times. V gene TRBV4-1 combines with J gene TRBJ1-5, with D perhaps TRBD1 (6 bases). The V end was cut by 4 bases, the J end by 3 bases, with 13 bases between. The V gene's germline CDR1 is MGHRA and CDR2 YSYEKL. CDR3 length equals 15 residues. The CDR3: CASSRLGGFNQPQHF. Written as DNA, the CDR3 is TGCGCCAGCAGCCGGCTAGGGGGTTTCAATCAGCCCCAGCATTTT.

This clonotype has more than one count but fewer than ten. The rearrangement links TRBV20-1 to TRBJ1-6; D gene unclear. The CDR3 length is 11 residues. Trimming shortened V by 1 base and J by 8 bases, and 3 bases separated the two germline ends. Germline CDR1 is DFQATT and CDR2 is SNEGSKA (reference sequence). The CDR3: CSARGDSPLHF. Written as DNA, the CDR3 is TGCAGTGCTAGAGGGGATTCACCCCTCCACTTT.

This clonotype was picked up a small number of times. The CDR3 loop reads CASSLEPGVEQYF. In nucleotides, the CDR3 is TGTGCCAGCAGCTTAGAGCCAGGGGTCGAGCAGTACTTC. The chain has TRBV7-9 and TRBJ2-7; D perhaps matches TRBD1 (6 bases). This CDR3 has 13 amino acids. Deletions cut 1 base from V and 6 bases from J, with 10 bases between. The germline V gene encodes CDR1 SEHNR and CDR2 FQNEAQ (reference sequence).

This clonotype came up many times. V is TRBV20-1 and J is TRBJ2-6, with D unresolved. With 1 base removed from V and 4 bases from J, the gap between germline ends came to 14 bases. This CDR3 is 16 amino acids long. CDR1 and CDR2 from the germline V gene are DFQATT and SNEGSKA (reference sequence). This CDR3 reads CSARGPGALGANVLTF. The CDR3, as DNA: TGCAGTGCTAGAGGCCCGGGTGCTTTAGGGGCCAACGTCCTGACTTTC.

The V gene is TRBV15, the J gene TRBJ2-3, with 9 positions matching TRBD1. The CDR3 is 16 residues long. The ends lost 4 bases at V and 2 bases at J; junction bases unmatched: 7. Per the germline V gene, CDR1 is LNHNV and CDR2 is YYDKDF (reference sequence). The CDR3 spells CATSTPRDRVTDTQYF. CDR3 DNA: TGTGCCACCAGCACCCCCCGGGACAGGGTCACAGATACGCAGTATTTT.

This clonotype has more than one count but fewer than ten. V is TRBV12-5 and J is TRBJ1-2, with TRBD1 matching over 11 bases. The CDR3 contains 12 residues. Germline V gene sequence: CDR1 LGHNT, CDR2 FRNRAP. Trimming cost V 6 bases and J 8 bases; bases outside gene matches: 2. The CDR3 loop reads CASGGTGGGYTF. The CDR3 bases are TGTGCTAGTGGAGGGACAGGGGGAGGCTACACCTTC.

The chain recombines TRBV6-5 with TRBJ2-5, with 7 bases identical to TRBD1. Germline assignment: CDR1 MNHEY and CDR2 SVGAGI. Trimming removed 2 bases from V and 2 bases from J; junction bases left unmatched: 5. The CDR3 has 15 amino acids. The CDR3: CASSYTGTVQETQYF. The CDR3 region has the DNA TGTGCCAGCAGTTACACCGGGACAGTTCAAGAGACCCAGTACTTC.

CDR3 nucleotides: TGTGCCAGCAGTTACCACAGAAAGGAGTCGGAGACCCAGTACTTC. Its protein product is CASSYHRKESETQYF. The rearrangement joins TRBV6-5 to TRBJ2-5; D ambiguous. Germline V gene lookup returns CDR1 MNHEY and CDR2 SVGAGI. The CDR3 is 15 residues long. V lost 2 bases and J lost 5, with 15 bases in between.

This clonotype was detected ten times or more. CDR3: CASSYLANTGELFF. The DNA for the CDR3 is TGCGCCAGCAGCTACCTCGCGAACACCGGGGAGCTGTTTTTT. The chain employs TRBV4-3 and TRBJ2-2; D is ambiguous. Trimming stripped 5 bases from V and 0 bases from J, with 7 bases between. The CDR3 consists of 14 residues. Germline loops: CDR1 LGHNA, CDR2 YSLEER.

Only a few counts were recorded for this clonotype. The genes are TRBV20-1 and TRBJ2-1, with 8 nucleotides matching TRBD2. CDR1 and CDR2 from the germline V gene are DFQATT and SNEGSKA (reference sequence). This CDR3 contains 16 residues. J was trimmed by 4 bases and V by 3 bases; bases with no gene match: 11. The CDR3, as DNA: TGCAGTGCTAGGGCTCTACTAGCGGAGCTTTACAATGAGCAGTTCTTC. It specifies CSARALLAELYNEQFF.

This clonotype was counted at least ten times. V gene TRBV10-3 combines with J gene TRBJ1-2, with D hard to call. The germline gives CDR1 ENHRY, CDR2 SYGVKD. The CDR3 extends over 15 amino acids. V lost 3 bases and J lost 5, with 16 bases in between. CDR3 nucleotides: TGTGCCATCAGTGAAGGGTCAGTACCAGATTATGGCTACACCTTC. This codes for CAISEGSVPDYGYTF.

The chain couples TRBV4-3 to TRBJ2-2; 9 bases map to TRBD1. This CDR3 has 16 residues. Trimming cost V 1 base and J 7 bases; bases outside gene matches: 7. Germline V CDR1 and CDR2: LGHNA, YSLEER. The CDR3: CASSQAGTGYGGELFF. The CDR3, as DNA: TGCGCCAGCAGCCAAGCCGGGACAGGGTATGGCGGGGAGCTGTTTTTT.

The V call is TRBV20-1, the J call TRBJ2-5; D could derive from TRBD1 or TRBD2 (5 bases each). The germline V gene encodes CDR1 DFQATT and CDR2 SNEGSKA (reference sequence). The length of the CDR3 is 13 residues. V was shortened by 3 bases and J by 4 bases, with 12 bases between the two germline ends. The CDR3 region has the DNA TGCAGTGCTAGCCTGCAGGGACGAGAGACCCAGTACTTC. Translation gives CSASLQGRETQYF.